The sample holds many counts of the clone carrying this T cell receptor beta chain. Its antigen is not known. The record originates from a study of shared clonotypes between healthy human individuals. Study-level results: Against clonotypes common to all four donors, non-shared ones had lower generation probabilities. Naive subsets, compared against memory subsets, generally had larger estimated richness values.

Memory CD4+ cells were the fraction left after CD45RA+ naive selection. Here immunoSEQ multiplex PCR was the method, and the copy in TCRdb shows in-frame clones only, minus some. The sample contains over a million clones, around three quarters of which appear only once. V was clipped by 5 bases and J by 7 bases, with 20 bases between them. The CDR3 spans 15 residues. Germline assignment: CDR1 SGHVS and CDR2 FQNEAQ. The sequence derives from a man aged 18 to 30 in good health. Some clones in this sample may be carry-over from other donors' samples. The material sequenced was memory CD4+ T cells from PBMCs. Subset noted: CD45RA-negative fraction. The chain has TRBV7-8 and TRBJ1-2, with a tentative D call TRBD1 (5 bases). CDR3 amino acids: CASSPAGGIRSGYTF. The CDR3 nucleotides read TGTGCCAGCAGCCCCGCGGGGGGGATTAGAAGTGGCTACACCTTC.